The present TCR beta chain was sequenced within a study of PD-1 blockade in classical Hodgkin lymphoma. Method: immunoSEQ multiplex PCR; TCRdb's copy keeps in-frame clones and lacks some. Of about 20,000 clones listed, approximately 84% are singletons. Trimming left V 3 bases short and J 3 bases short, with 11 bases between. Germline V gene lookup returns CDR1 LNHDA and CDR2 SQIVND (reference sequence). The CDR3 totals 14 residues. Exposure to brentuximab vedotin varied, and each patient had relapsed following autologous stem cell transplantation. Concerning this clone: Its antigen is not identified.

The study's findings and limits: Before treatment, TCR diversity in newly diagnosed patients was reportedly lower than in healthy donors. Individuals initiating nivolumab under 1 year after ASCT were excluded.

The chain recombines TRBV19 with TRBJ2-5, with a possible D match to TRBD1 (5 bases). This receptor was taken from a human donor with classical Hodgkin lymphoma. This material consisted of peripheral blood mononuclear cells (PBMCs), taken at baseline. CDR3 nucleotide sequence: TGTGCCAGTAGTATGGTGGGGCAGAAAGAGACCCAGTACTTC. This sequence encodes CASSMVGQKETQYF.